This passage covers 28 T cell receptor beta chains from one sample sequenced in a study of cytomegalovirus exposure and HLA in healthy donors. A multiplex PCR was run with 60 Vbeta primers and 13 Jbeta primers. Profiling relied on immunoSEQ multiplex PCR, and the TCRdb table lists in-frame clones only, not all of them. Of about 160,000 clones listed, around 77% are singletons. Sequencing input: PBMCs. These receptors all stem from a woman aged 40 to 50 in good health and CMV-seronegative.

The chain has TRBV19 and TRBJ1-5; TRBD1 is a possible D gene (5 bases). In germline, CDR1 is LNHDA, CDR2 SQIVND (reference sequence). This CDR3 spans 13 amino acids. V was cut by 5 bases and J by 4 bases, with 9 bases left in between. CDR3 coding DNA: TGTGCCAGTAGTCCCCAGGGAAATCAGCCCCAGCATTTT. Amino acid sequence: CASSPQGNQPQHF.

V gene TRBV2 combines with J gene TRBJ1-2; maybe TRBD1 (5 bases). This CDR3 is 12 amino acids long. The germline V gene encodes CDR1 SNHLY and CDR2 FYNNEI. Trimming cost V 7 bases and J 8 bases, with 14 bases left between them. The CDR3 DNA sequence: TGTGCCAGCAAGACATTATGGGGCGGCTACACCTTC. The encoded protein is CASKTLWGGYTF.

V and J are TRBV5-6 and TRBJ1-2; D is unclear. Germline lookup yields CDR1 SGHDT and CDR2 YYEEEE. V was cut by 5 bases and J by 2 bases, with 7 bases left in between. This CDR3 is built from 12 residues. The CDR3: CASRQINYGYTF. The DNA for the CDR3 is TGTGCCAGCAGGCAGATCAACTATGGCTACACCTTC. The whole variable domain, filled in from reference TRBV5-6 and TRBJ1-2, reads DAGVTQSPTHLIKTRGQQVTLRCSPKSGHDTVSWYQQALGQGPQFIFQYYEEEERQRGNFPDRFSGHQFPNYSSELNVNALLLGDSALYLCASRQINYGYTFGSGTRLTVV.

The genes are TRBV18 and TRBJ1-4; D perhaps matches TRBD1 (5 bases). Between the trimmed V and J ends, which lost 0 bases and 8 bases, there was a span of 13 bases. The germline V gene has CDR1 KGHSH and CDR2 LQKENI. The CDR3 consists of 15 residues. CDR3 sequence: CASSPPGQVHEKLFF. The CDR3 nucleotides are TGTGCCAGCTCACCACCGGGGCAGGTGCACGAAAAACTGTTTTTT.

There are a few counts of this clone. J is TRBJ2-7 and V is TRBV5-6; D perhaps matches TRBD2 (6 bases). The CDR3 is made up of 15 amino acids. Deletions cut 0 bases from V and 0 bases from J, with 10 bases between. Germline V gene lookup returns CDR1 SGHDT and CDR2 YYEEEE. The CDR3 here is CASSLGHGSSYEQYF. In nucleotides, the CDR3 is TGTGCCAGCAGCTTGGGTCACGGGAGCTCCTACGAGCAGTACTTC. The full variable domain, with the rest looked up from reference TRBV5-6 and TRBJ2-7, is DAGVTQSPTHLIKTRGQQVTLRCSPKSGHDTVSWYQQALGQGPQFIFQYYEEEERQRGNFPDRFSGHQFPNYSSELNVNALLLGDSALYLCASSLGHGSSYEQYFGPGTRLTVT.

A few counts support this clone. V gene TRBV2 combines with J gene TRBJ2-6, with 7 bases matching TRBD2. The junction had 3 bases not matched to a gene; V was cut back by 8 bases and J by 2 bases. Germline CDR1 SNHLY, CDR2 FYNNEI. The CDR3 sequence is 14 residues long. The CDR3 sequence is CASSGGTGANVLTF. The CDR3, as DNA: TGTGCCAGCTCCGGGGGGACTGGGGCCAACGTCCTGACTTTC.

The V gene is TRBV28, the J gene TRBJ1-5, with no clear D. Per germline, CDR1 MDHEN and CDR2 SYDVKM. V shed 7 bases and J shed 6 bases, with 13 bases lying between them. CDR3 size: 13 residues. This chain's CDR3 is CASTDGLGQPQHF. Here the CDR3 DNA reads TGTGCCAGCACCGACGGACTGGGTCAGCCCCAGCATTTT.

The rearrangement uses TRBV30 and TRBJ1-2; 8 nucleotides align to TRBD1. Germline V CDR1 and CDR2: GTSNPN, SVGIG (reference sequence). The CDR3 is 13 amino acids. With V trimmed by 5 bases and J by 4 bases, 6 bases remained unmatched. The CDR3 DNA reads as TGTGCCTGGGACATGGACAGGGTCTATGGCTACACCTTC. Its protein product is CAWDMDRVYGYTF.

This sequence joins TRBV30 and TRBJ1-2; a possible D gene is TRBD1 (5 bases). CDR3 length: 14 residues. Trimming took off 4 bases at V and 8 bases at J, with 20 bases between the two ends. Looked up from germline, CDR1 is GTSNPN and CDR2 is SVGIG (reference sequence). The CDR3 DNA reads as TGTGCCTGGACTTCTGGGGCAGGCCCAGGGGGCTACACCTTC. Its protein is CAWTSGAGPGGYTF.

The sample holds a few counts of this clone. The chain combines TRBV6-5 with TRBJ2-7, with D perhaps TRBD2 (5 bases). The CDR3 is 14 amino acids. V was cut by 2 bases and J by 0 bases, with 8 bases left in between. Germline CDR1 reads MNHEY; CDR2 reads SVGAGI. This CDR3 is CASSYRGPSYEQYF. CDR3 bases: TGTGCCAGCAGTTACAGAGGGCCCTCCTACGAGCAGTACTTC.

This clone was counted a single time. V and J are TRBV28 and TRBJ1-5, with TRBD1 as a possible D gene (6 bases). CDR1 is MDHEN, CDR2 SYDVKM, per germline. Trimming removed 3 bases at V and 0 bases at J, with 18 bases between. This CDR3 comprises 18 residues. The DNA for the CDR3 is TGTGCCAGCAGTTTCGACGGGGGGCGTGCTTATAGCAATCAGCCCCAGCATTTT. Residues: CASSFDGGRAYSNQPQHF.

This clone turned up a few times. The V gene is TRBV6-1, the J gene TRBJ1-5; TRBD1 might be the D (6 bases). This CDR3 has 15 residues. The V end was cut by 3 bases, the J end by 5 bases, with 14 bases between. Per germline, CDR1 MNHNS and CDR2 SASEGT. This CDR3 is CASSEARDIYQPQHF. For the CDR3, the DNA is TGTGCCAGCAGTGAGGCTCGGGACATCTATCAGCCCCAGCATTTT.

DNA of the CDR3: TGTGCCAGCAGCGTACAGACTAGCGGGATTGAGACCCAGTACTTC. The encoded protein is CASSVQTSGIETQYF. The J gene is TRBJ2-5, the V gene TRBV9, with TRBD2 matching over 11 bases. The V and J ends lost 1 base and 5 bases, in that order; junction bases with no gene match: 4. Germline-derived CDR1 and CDR2 are SGDLS and YYNGEE. CDR3 length equals 15 residues.

The chain recombines TRBV7-8 with TRBJ2-1; 8 nucleotides agree with TRBD2. This CDR3 spans 16 amino acids. V was clipped by 4 bases and J by 2 bases; unmatched bases: 7. CDR1 and CDR2 (germline): SGHVS, FQNEAQ. CDR3 amino acids: CASSSALAGTYNEQFF. CDR3 nucleotides: TGTGCCAGCAGCTCAGCCTTAGCGGGAACCTACAATGAGCAGTTCTTC.

The gene calls are TRBV19 and TRBJ2-2; D may be TRBD1 (6 bases). CDR1 is LNHDA, CDR2 SQIVND, per germline (reference sequence). CDR3 length: 16 residues. V was clipped by 3 bases and J by 4 bases, with 15 bases between them. CDR3 nucleotides: TGTGCCAGTAGTATCAAGGGCAGGGGAAGCACCGGGGAGCTGTTTTTT. This sequence encodes CASSIKGRGSTGELFF.

This sequence joins TRBV28 and TRBJ1-5; a possible D gene is TRBD1 (6 bases). Per the germline V gene, CDR1 is MDHEN and CDR2 is SYDVKM. The CDR3 loop spans 14 amino acids. Between the trimmed V and J ends, which lost 7 bases and 7 bases, there was a span of 17 bases. The CDR3 loop reads CASTLNRVRQPQHF. The CDR3 bases are TGTGCCAGCACTCTCAACAGGGTAAGGCAGCCCCAGCATTTT.

This chain links TRBV30 with TRBJ1-3; D unclear. V shed 2 bases and J shed 0 bases, with 8 bases lying between them. CDR1 and CDR2 (germline): GTSNPN, SVGIG (reference sequence). This CDR3 comprises 14 residues. CDR3 in amino acids: CAWSYGISGNTIYF. The CDR3 region has the DNA TGTGCCTGGAGTTACGGGATCTCTGGAAACACCATATATTTT.

The chain uses TRBV5-5 and TRBJ1-1; a possible D gene is TRBD1 (5 bases). Trimming took off 3 bases at V and 5 bases at J, with 14 bases between the two ends. The CDR3 length is 14 residues. Germline CDR1 reads SGHKS; CDR2 reads YYEKEE (reference sequence). CDR3 loop: CASSSEGVRTEAFF. In DNA, the CDR3 is TGTGCCAGCAGCTCGGAAGGGGTAAGAACTGAAGCTTTCTTT.

The J gene is TRBJ2-7, the V gene TRBV4-1; D possibly corresponds to TRBD1 (5 bases). Looked up from germline, CDR1 is MGHRA and CDR2 is YSYEKL. The CDR3 runs 15 residues. V lost 0 bases and J lost 2, with 11 bases in between. The CDR3 reads CASSQESQGTYEQYF. The DNA of the CDR3 is TGCGCCAGCAGCCAAGAATCCCAGGGCACCTACGAGCAGTACTTC.

CDR3 protein: CASSFSWSGYTF. The DNA for the CDR3 is TGTGCCAGCAGCTTTTCCTGGAGTGGCTACACCTTC. This chain uses TRBV5-6 with TRBJ1-2, with D unresolved. Trimming pared 2 bases from V and 7 bases from J, leaving 9 bases between. CDR1 SGHDT and CDR2 YYEEEE come from the germline V gene. This CDR3 region has 12 residues.

This chain connects TRBV19 to TRBJ1-4, with 8 positions matching TRBD1. CDR1 is LNHDA, CDR2 SQIVND, per germline (reference sequence). The CDR3 has 15 residues. V was pared by 8 bases and J by 6 bases, with 11 bases of the junction left unmatched. CDR3 sequence: CASSGGHSLDEKLFF. In DNA, the CDR3 is TGTGCCAGTTCAGGGGGCCATTCTTTGGATGAAAAACTGTTTTTT. Combining the CDR3 with reference TRBV19 and TRBJ1-4 gives the whole variable domain DGGITQSPKYLFRKEGQNVTLSCEQNLNHDAMYWYRQDPGQGLRLIYYSQIVNDFQKGDIAEGYSVSREKKESFPLTVTSAQKNPTAFYLCASSGGHSLDEKLFFGSGTQLSVL.

Details on this clone: Compared with germline, one end of the junction differs, possibly owing to a read error. This sequence joins TRBV30 and TRBJ1-1; 7 bases agree with TRBD1. CDR1 GTSNPN and CDR2 SVGIG come from the germline V gene (reference sequence). CDR3 length: 13 amino acids. CDR3 sequence reads: CAWTGTANSEAFF. For the CDR3, the DNA is TGTGCCTGGACCGGGACAGCGAACTCTGAAGCTTTCTTT.

The chain combines TRBV30 with TRBJ1-4; D remains unclear. Germline V CDR1 and CDR2: GTSNPN, SVGIG (reference sequence). CDR3 length: 15 amino acids. The ends were cut back, 1 base at V and 4 bases at J, with 13 bases in the middle. The CDR3 is CAWSGAGALNEKLFF. CDR3 nucleotides: TGTGCCTGGAGTGGGGCAGGTGCCCTTAATGAAAAACTGTTTTTT.

The chain links TRBV6-4 to TRBJ1-4; perhaps TRBD1 as D (5 bases). Germline V CDR1 and CDR2: MRHNA, SNTAGT. The CDR3 sequence is 18 residues long. Trimming removed 6 bases from V and 8 bases from J, with 28 bases in between. DNA for the CDR3: TGTGCCAGCAGAGGAGTGGGGTGGGGAACAGGAGTGGGAGAAAAACTGTTTTTT. Residues: CASRGVGWGTGVGEKLFF.

The rearrangement uses TRBV7-2 and TRBJ2-1; tentatively, D is TRBD2 (6 bases). The germline CDR1 and CDR2 sequences are SGHTA and FQGNSA. The length of the CDR3 is 16 residues. The V end lost 1 base, the J end lost 5 bases, and 15 bases lay between the germline ends. In DNA, the CDR3 is TGTGCCAGCAGCTTAGGACTAGGCGGGTGGGACAATGAGCAGTTCTTC. Translation gives CASSLGLGGWDNEQFF.

The rearrangement links TRBV5-1 to TRBJ2-7; 10 nucleotides align to TRBD1. The germline V gene encodes CDR1 SGHRS and CDR2 YFSETQ. The V segment lost 0 bases and the J segment 3 bases; nucleotides outside the gene matches: 6. The CDR3 consists of 16 residues. CDR3 DNA: TGCGCCAGCAGCTTGGATTTGGGGACAGGGGACTACGAGCAGTACTTC. Translation: CASSLDLGTGDYEQYF.

This rearrangement joins TRBV7-2 to TRBJ1-2; TRBD1 agrees at 9 bases. With 5 bases clipped from V and 7 bases from J, the junction kept 11 bases outside the gene matches. The germline V gene has CDR1 SGHTA and CDR2 FQGNSA. CDR3 length: 15 residues. The CDR3 protein is CASSLEGQGRSGYTF. The CDR3 DNA sequence: TGTGCCAGCAGCCTTGAGGGACAGGGTCGGAGTGGCTACACCTTC.

The V gene is TRBV6-6, the J gene TRBJ1-2; D is ambiguous. Trimming removed 11 bases from V and 6 bases from J, with 22 bases in between. The V gene's germline CDR1 is MNHNY and CDR2 SVGAGI (reference sequence). This CDR3 spans 14 amino acids. The DNA of the CDR3 is TGTGCCGTTCTCCCGGACTTCCCAACCCATGGCTACACCTTC. This translates into CAVLPDFPTHGYTF.